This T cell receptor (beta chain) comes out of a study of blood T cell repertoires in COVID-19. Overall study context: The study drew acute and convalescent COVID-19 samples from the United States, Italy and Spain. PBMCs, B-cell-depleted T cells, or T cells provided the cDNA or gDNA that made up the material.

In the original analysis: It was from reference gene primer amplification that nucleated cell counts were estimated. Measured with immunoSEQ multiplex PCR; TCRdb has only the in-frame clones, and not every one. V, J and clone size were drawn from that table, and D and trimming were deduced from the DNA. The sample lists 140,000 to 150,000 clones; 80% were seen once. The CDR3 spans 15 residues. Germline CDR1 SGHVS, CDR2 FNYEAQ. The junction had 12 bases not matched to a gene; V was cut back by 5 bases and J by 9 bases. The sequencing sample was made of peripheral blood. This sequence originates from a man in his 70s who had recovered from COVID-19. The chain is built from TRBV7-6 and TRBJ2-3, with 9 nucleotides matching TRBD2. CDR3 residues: CASSQLAGGPGTQYF. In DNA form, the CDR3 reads TGTGCCAGCAGCCAACTGGCGGGAGGGCCAGGGACGCAGTATTTT.